The sequence of this T cell receptor (beta chain) was determined in a study of T cell repertoires in cytomegalovirus infection. Whole-study context: A matching HLA type, together with CMV infection, was signaled by public TCR beta signatures.

A single record per CDR3 protein comes from TCRdb applying MiXCR to the reads. This table holds about 740,000 distinct CDR3 sequences, 35% found once. Study-wide results and limits: Carriers of CMV and the relevant HLA type were discriminated by public TCR beta frequency. Within the response measured ex vivo, HLA-C-restricted CMV-specific TCR beta clonotypes were dominant.

A few counts support this clonotype. Its antigen remains unknown. Germline V gene data show CDR1 as SNHLY and CDR2 as FYNNEI. The CDR3 loop spans 15 amino acids. Trimming cost V 4 bases and J 10 bases, with 19 bases left between them. The receptor was isolated from a human donor in good health (CMV status not recorded). Some clones in this sample may be carry-over from other donors' samples. V usage is TRBV2 and J usage is TRBJ2-2; D is perhaps TRBD1 or TRBD2 (5 bases each). Sequencing was done on a sample of PBMCs. CDR3 in amino acids: CASSAGLPGLLELFF. In DNA, the CDR3 is TGTGCCAGCAGTGCGGGATTGCCGGGGCTCCTGGAGCTGTTTTTT. Variable domain in full (rest from reference TRBV2 and TRBJ2-2): EPEVTQTPSHQVTQMGQEVILRCVPISNHLYFYWYRQILGQKVEFLVSFYNNEISEKSEIFDDQFSVERPDGSNFTLKIRSTKLEDSAMYFCASSAGLPGLLELFFGEGSRLTVL.